The rows below give T cell receptor beta chains drawn from one sample of a study of beta chain features in type 1 diabetes. TCRdb's table, derived via immunoSEQ multiplex PCR, lists solely in-frame clones and lacks some. The top ten hold 2.6% of the sample, which has 120,000 or so clones, roughly 17% seen once. Sequencing input: central memory CD4+ T cells from blood. The receptors here all came from a man aged 18 to 29 with type 1 diabetes. The CDR3 runs from the conserved cysteine through the conserved F or W. D genes are given only for firm matches. Clone size appears in some rows only: once, few, many, or a class for an expanded clone.

j_call d_call v_call clone_size cdr3_aa cdr3_nt
TRBJ2-3 - TRBV29-1 - CSVPTLSTDTQYF TGCAGCGTGCCGACATTGAGCACAGATACGCAGTATTTT
TRBJ2-7 - TRBV5-1 - CASSGGYEQYF TGCGCCAGCAGCGGCGGGTACGAGCAGTACTTC
TRBJ2-3 TRBD2 TRBV14 - CASSQDLASGSHTQYF TGTGCCAGCAGCCAAGATCTGGCTAGCGGGAGTCATACGCAGTATTTT
TRBJ2-1 TRBD1 TRBV9 few CASTGQGARVEQFF TGTGCCAGCACCGGACAGGGGGCGAGGGTTGAGCAGTTCTTC
TRBJ2-7 - TRBV4-2 few CASRYEISGGYEQYF TGTGCCAGCAGATACGAAATTAGCGGAGGATACGAGCAGTACTTC
TRBJ2-6 - TRBV27 - CASSLNGAIGANVLTF TGTGCCAGCAGTCTAAACGGGGCGATTGGGGCCAACGTCCTGACTTTC
TRBJ1-4 - TRBV2 - CASVRDTGGSEKLFF TGTGCCAGCGTCCGGGACACCGGAGGAAGTGAAAAACTGTTTTTT
TRBJ2-5 - TRBV7-3 few CASSLVPAGETQYF TGTGCCAGCAGCTTAGTCCCAGCTGGGGAGACCCAGTACTTC
TRBJ2-7 - TRBV10-3 few CAISESGEQYF TGTGCCATCAGTGAGTCGGGCGAGCAGTACTTC
TRBJ2-2 TRBD1 TRBV7-2 - CASRNPDRAIIGELFF TGTGCCAGCAGAAACCCGGACAGGGCGATTATCGGGGAGCTGTTTTTT
TRBJ1-1 TRBD1 TRBV9 - CASSQGVAEIEAFF TGTGCCAGCAGTCAGGGGGTTGCCGAGATTGAAGCTTTCTTT
TRBJ2-3 - TRBV6-5 - CASSPRPSLSDTQYF TGTGCCAGCAGTCCCCGACCCTCGCTTTCGGATACGCAGTATTTT
TRBJ2-7 - TRBV28 few CASSTTREQYF TGTGCCAGCAGTACGACCCGCGAGCAGTACTTC
TRBJ1-4 TRBD1 TRBV30 few CAWSFHQGQGGEKLFF TGTGCCTGGAGTTTTCATCAGGGACAGGGCGGCGAAAAACTGTTTTTT
TRBJ2-2 - TRBV6-5 - CASSYSGFPGTGELFF TGTGCCAGCAGTTACTCGGGCTTTCCCGGCACCGGGGAGCTGTTTTTT
TRBJ2-5 - TRBV5-6 few CASTQGRETQYF TGTGCCAGCACCCAAGGGCGGGAGACCCAGTACTTC
TRBJ1-1 - TRBV5-6 few CASSLVVLNTEAFF TGTGCCAGCAGCTTGGTGGTGTTGAACACTGAAGCTTTCTTT
TRBJ2-1 - TRBV29-1 many CSVGYSSYNEQFF TGCAGCGTGGGTTATAGCTCCTACAATGAGCAGTTCTTC
TRBJ1-1 - TRBV19 - CASSIKVNTEAFF TGTGCCAGTAGTATCAAGGTGAACACTGAAGCTTTCTTT
TRBJ1-1 TRBD1 TRBV2 few CASSDKRRGQGLNTEAFF TGTGCCAGCAGCGACAAACGCCGCGGACAGGGACTGAACACTGAAGCTTTCTTT
TRBJ2-5 - TRBV7-7 - CASSPGPGETQYF TGTGCTAGCAGCCCCGGGCCAGGGGAGACCCAGTACTTC
TRBJ2-5 TRBD1 TRBV5-1 - CASSLQGAETQYF TGCGCCAGCAGCTTGCAGGGGGCAGAGACCCAGTACTTC
TRBJ2-7 - TRBV7-6 - CASSHGTPGDEQYF TGTGCCAGCAGCCACGGGACACCAGGAGACGAGCAGTACTTC
TRBJ2-1 - TRBV12-2 many CASRREAVAGLSEQFF TGTGCAAGTCGAAGAGAGGCAGTAGCGGGATTAAGTGAGCAGTTCTTC
TRBJ2-3 - TRBV18 medium-sized CASSPLVGTDTQYF TGTGCCAGCTCACCGTTGGTGGGCACAGATACGCAGTATTTT
TRBJ1-1 - TRBV25-1 few CASSEPMNTEAFF TGTGCCAGCAGTGAACCCATGAACACTGAAGCTTTCTTT
TRBJ1-1 - TRBV18 - CASSPLTLRGVNTEAFF TGTGCCAGCTCACCTCTGACCCTGCGAGGGGTGAACACTGAAGCTTTCTTT
TRBJ2-1 - TRBV2 few CASSARAYNEQFF TGTGCCAGCAGTGCCAGGGCCTACAATGAGCAGTTCTTC
TRBJ1-2 - TRBV18 - CASSLQAHYGYTF TGTGCCAGCTCACTACAGGCTCACTATGGCTACACCTTC
TRBJ1-2 - TRBV2 few CASSEYKPPYTF TGTGCCAGCAGTGAATATAAACCCCCCTACACCTTC
TRBJ2-7 - TRBV27 few CASSPLLDPRRYF TGTGCCAGCAGTCCCCTTTTGGATCCCAGGCGGTACTTC